What follows are 21 T cell receptor beta chains derived from one specimen sequenced in a study of blood T cells in healthy people across ages. Using a J-beta primer mix together with a sample-barcoded 5' primer, a second PCR was run for about 7 to 12 cycles. TCRdb re-called the 5' RACE reads through MiXCR, storing one row per CDR3 protein. The repertoire holds about 750,000 distinct CDR3 sequences, roughly 50% seen once, with 40% to 50% in the top ten. The sample was blood. The receptor source for this set is a man aged 80 or over in good health.

The table lists this clonotype with a few counts. The chain links TRBV5-5 to TRBJ1-2; TRBD1 is a possible D gene (5 bases). CDR1 and CDR2 (germline): SGHKS, YYEKEE (reference sequence). The V end lost 4 bases, the J end lost 3 bases, and 16 bases lay between the germline ends. The CDR3 covers 15 residues. The CDR3 bases are TGTGCCAGCAGCGTTAGTTCTGGGGGAGACTATGGCTACACCTTC. Translated, it gives CASSVSSGGDYGYTF.

The chain is built from TRBV29-1 and TRBJ2-3; no reliable D call. The V gene lost 4 bases and the J gene lost 2 bases, with 4 bases spanning the gap. The germline gives CDR1 SQVTM, CDR2 ANQGSEA. This CDR3 contains 11 residues. DNA for the CDR3: TGCAGCGTTGGAGCCACAGATACGCAGTATTTT. It codes for CSVGATDTQYF.

This clonotype was counted between two and nine times. V gene TRBV2 combines with J gene TRBJ1-2, with unresolved D. The CDR3 extends over 13 amino acids. Looked up from germline, CDR1 is SNHLY and CDR2 is FYNNEI. Trimming removed 6 bases from V and 4 bases from J, with 12 bases in between. The DNA of the CDR3 is TGTGCCAGCAGCACTGACCCAGGCTATGGCTACACCTTC. Translated, it gives CASSTDPGYGYTF.

This clonotype showed up many times. The chain carries TRBV6-2 or TRBV6-3 and TRBJ1-2; D is undetermined. The CDR3 contains 16 residues. Germline CDR1 reads MNHEY; CDR2 reads SVGEGT. V lost 6 bases and J 5 bases, leaving 22 bases between the germline ends. CDR3 sequence (DNA): TGTGCCAGCAGCCGTCCTCGGCTCGGTGGGGATTATGGCTACACCTTC. Protein sequence: CASSRPRLGGDYGYTF.

The CDR3 region is CASTTGGGSPLHF. The CDR3 coding sequence is TGTGCCAGCACCACAGGGGGAGGATCACCCCTCCACTTT. The V gene is TRBV27, the J gene TRBJ1-6; TRBD1 matches 8 bases. Trimming removed 7 bases from V and 10 bases from J; junction bases left unmatched: 6. CDR1 and CDR2 (germline): MNHEY, SMNVEV (reference sequence). The CDR3 has 13 residues.

This clonotype turned up a few times. CDR3 nucleotide sequence: TGTGCCAGCAGCCGACCTGGACAGGGTGACATTCAGTACTTC. It translates to CASSRPGQGDIQYF. The chain employs TRBV28 and TRBJ2-4; TRBD1 matches at 8 bases. Germline CDR1 reads MDHEN; CDR2 reads SYDVKM. The CDR3 loop spans 14 amino acids. Germline trimming cut 6 bases from V and 8 bases from J; bases unmatched to any gene: 9.

V is TRBV6-2 or TRBV6-3 and J is TRBJ2-1; D may be TRBD1 (7 bases). CDR1 is MNHEY and CDR2 is SVGEGT in the germline V gene. The length of the CDR3 is 15 residues. Trimming shortened V by 2 bases and J by 3 bases, and 11 bases separated the two germline ends. The chain's CDR3 is CASSYRQGGYNEQFF. CDR3 bases: TGTGCCAGCAGTTACAGGCAGGGGGGCTACAATGAGCAGTTCTTC.

The V gene is TRBV2, the J gene TRBJ2-5; 10 bases line up with TRBD1. The DNA end is more similar to TRBJ2-7, so the J call may be wrong. CDR1 SNHLY and CDR2 FYNNEI come from the germline V gene. CDR3 length: 14 amino acids. The CDR3 nucleotides are TGTGCCAGCAGCGTAGACAGGGGGCGAGTCGAGCAGTACTTC. As protein: CASSVDRGRVEQYF.

J is TRBJ2-5 and V is TRBV10-3; the D call may be TRBD1 or TRBD2 (6 bases each). Judging by the DNA end, TRBJ2-7 fits better; the J call may be wrong. Germline V gene lookup returns CDR1 ENHRY and CDR2 SYGVKD. The CDR3 is 12 amino acids. CDR3 nucleotide sequence: TGTGCCATCAGTACAGGGAGGTACGAGCAGTACTTC. This encodes CAISTGRYEQYF.

In the case of this clonotype: Possible read error: a much larger clone is one base away. This chain connects TRBV5-1 to TRBJ2-5; 10 bases agree with TRBD1. Per the germline V gene, CDR1 is SGHRS and CDR2 is YFSETQ. The CDR3 sequence is 15 residues long. For the CDR3, the DNA is TGCGCCAGCAGCGGGCGACAGGGGGCTCAAGCGACCCAGTACTTC. Its translation is CASSGRQGAQATQYF. The full variable domain, in which reference TRBV5-1 and TRBJ2-5 provide the parts outside the CDR3, is KAGVTQTPRYLIKTRGQQVTLSCSPISGHRSVSWYQQTPGQGLQFLFEYFSETQRNKGNFPGRFSGRQFSNSRSEMNVSTLELGDSALYLCASSGRQGAQATQYFGPGTRLLVL.

This clonotype appeared a few times. V usage is TRBV18 and J usage is TRBJ2-7, with TRBD2 as a possible D gene (5 bases). V lost 6 bases and J 3 bases, leaving 12 bases between the germline ends. The CDR3 is 13 residues long. The germline V gene has CDR1 KGHSH and CDR2 LQKENI. CDR3 region: CASSTGYDYEQYF. CDR3 in DNA: TGTGCCAGCTCGACGGGGTATGACTACGAGCAGTACTTC. Combining the CDR3 with reference TRBV18 and TRBJ2-7 gives the whole variable domain NAGVMQNPRHLVRRRGQEARLRCSPMKGHSHVYWYRQLPEEGLKFMVYLQKENIIDESGMPKERFSAEFPKEGPSILRIQQVVRGDSAAYFCASSTGYDYEQYFGPGTRLTVT.

The V call is TRBV6-1, the J call TRBJ2-5, with D perhaps matching TRBD1 (6 bases). Germline V gives CDR1 MNHNS, CDR2 SASEGT. The CDR3 extends over 14 amino acids. V was pared by 7 bases and J by 3 bases, with 15 bases between. The CDR3, as DNA: TGTGCCAGCAATCAGGGGTTAGGTAAAGAGACCCAGTACTTC. Its translation: CASNQGLGKETQYF.

CDR3 nucleotides: TGCGCCAGCAGCTTGGATGGGACTAAGCATGATGGCTACACCTTC. It translates to CASSLDGTKHDGYTF. V is TRBV5-1 and J is TRBJ1-2, with D perhaps matching TRBD1 (5 bases). Trimming cost V 0 bases and J 6 bases, with 15 bases left between them. Per the germline V gene, CDR1 is SGHRS and CDR2 is YFSETQ. This CDR3 region has 15 residues.

This clonotype was found a few times. The gene calls are TRBV20-1 and TRBJ2-1, with TRBD2 identical over 9 bases. Germline trimming cut 1 base from V and 8 bases from J; bases unmatched to any gene: 12. CDR3 length: 16 amino acids. Germline lookup yields CDR1 DFQATT and CDR2 SNEGSKA (reference sequence). The CDR3 DNA is TGCAGTGCTAGAGGGTTTAGCGGGAGTCCCCTTGATGAGCAGTTCTTC. Its protein product is CSARGFSGSPLDEQFF.

The chain is built from TRBV6-2 or TRBV6-3 and TRBJ2-5; D not certain. V gave up 0 bases and J gave up 7 bases, with 12 bases separating them. The CDR3 spans 14 residues. Per germline, CDR1 MNHEY and CDR2 SVGEGT. CDR3 protein: CASSYSALAGTQYF. DNA for the CDR3: TGTGCCAGCAGTTACTCGGCCTTAGCTGGGACCCAGTACTTC.

This clonotype has a handful of counts. The gene calls are TRBV7-7 and TRBJ2-1, with 7 bases aligning to TRBD1. V was pared by 5 bases and J by 5 bases, with 3 bases of the junction left unmatched. From germline, CDR1 is SSHAT and CDR2 FNYEAQ (reference sequence). The CDR3 covers 13 residues. CDR3 amino acids: CASSRDSHNEQFF. The CDR3 nucleotides read TGTGCCAGCAGCAGGGACAGCCACAATGAGCAGTTCTTC.

The gene calls are TRBV7-2 and TRBJ2-1; unclear D gene. Germline V gives CDR1 SGHTA, CDR2 FQGNSA. The CDR3 covers 15 residues. V gave up 4 bases and J gave up 7 bases, with 17 bases separating them. The CDR3 loop reads CASSCRQDTGNEQFF. The CDR3 DNA is TGTGCCAGCAGCTGCCGGCAGGATACCGGGAATGAGCAGTTCTTC.

This clonotype was seen a few times. The chain joins TRBV12-3 or TRBV12-4 to TRBJ2-5; 8 nucleotides line up with TRBD1. V lost 5 bases, J lost 7 bases, and 6 bases stayed unmatched. The CDR3 totals 13 residues. The CDR3 protein is CASSPDRGATQYF. CDR3 in DNA: TGTGCCAGCAGTCCAGACAGGGGTGCGACCCAGTACTTC.

This clonotype was observed many times. The chain joins TRBV28 to TRBJ2-7; D is unclear. The germline V and J ends were trimmed by 2 bases and 3 bases, with 8 bases remaining between them. This CDR3 has 13 amino acids. The germline CDR1 and CDR2 sequences are MDHEN and SYDVKM. As DNA, the CDR3 is TGTGCCAGCAGTTTAGGCTCGATCTACGAGCAGTACTTC. Amino acids: CASSLGSIYEQYF.

The rearrangement uses TRBV28 and TRBJ1-2; D is unclear. This CDR3 region has 13 residues. Germline loops: CDR1 MDHEN, CDR2 SYDVKM. V was clipped by 4 bases and J by 4 bases, with 10 bases between them. CDR3 DNA sequence: TGTGCCAGCAGTTCAGTGGGAACCTATGGCTACACCTTC. It yields the protein CASSSVGTYGYTF.

Here the CDR3 DNA reads TGTGCCAGCAGCTTAGAGAGCCCAGGGGCTGGGGCCAACGTCCTGACTTTC. The encoded protein is CASSLESPGAGANVLTF. This rearrangement joins TRBV11-2 to TRBJ2-6; TRBD1 might be the D (6 bases). In germline, CDR1 is SGHAT, CDR2 FQNNGV. The CDR3 length is 17 residues. V lost 0 bases, J lost 2 bases, and 11 bases lay in between.